Below, one TCR beta chain is given with its context. Method: immunoSEQ multiplex PCR; TCRdb's copy keeps in-frame clones and lacks some. This sample has 150,000 to 200,000 clones, with 85% to 90% found just once. This entry belongs to a study of T cell responses to AZD1222 COVID-19 vaccine. Across the whole study: Recipients boosted at about 4 weeks or about 12 weeks are pooled.

Trimming took off 5 bases at V and 3 bases at J, with 8 bases between the two ends. Germline lookup yields CDR1 SGHTA and CDR2 FQGNSA. The CDR3 sequence is 13 residues long. The rearrangement joins TRBV7-2 to TRBJ1-5; the D is unclear. This receptor was identified in an adult in good health. This specimen was peripheral blood, taken on day 0 of AZD1222 vaccination. The CDR3: CASSPRANQPQHF. CDR3 sequence (DNA): TGTGCCAGCAGCCCCCGGGCCAATCAGCCCCAGCATTTT.